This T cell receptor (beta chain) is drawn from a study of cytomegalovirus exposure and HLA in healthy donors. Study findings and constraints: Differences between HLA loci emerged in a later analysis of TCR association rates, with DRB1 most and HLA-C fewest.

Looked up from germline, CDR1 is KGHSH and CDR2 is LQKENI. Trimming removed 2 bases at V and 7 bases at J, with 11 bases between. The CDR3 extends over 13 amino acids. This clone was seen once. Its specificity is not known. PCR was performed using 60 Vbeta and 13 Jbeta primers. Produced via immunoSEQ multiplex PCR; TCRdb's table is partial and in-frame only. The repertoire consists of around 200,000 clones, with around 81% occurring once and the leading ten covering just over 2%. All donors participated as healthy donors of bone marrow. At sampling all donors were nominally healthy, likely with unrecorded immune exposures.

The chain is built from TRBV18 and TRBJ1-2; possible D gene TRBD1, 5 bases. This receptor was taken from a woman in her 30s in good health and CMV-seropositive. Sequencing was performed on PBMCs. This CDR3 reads CASSPSDNRGYTF. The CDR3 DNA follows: TGTGCCAGCTCACCATCGGACAACCGTGGCTACACCTTC.